The rows below give T cell receptor beta chains drawn from one sample of a study of cytomegalovirus exposure and HLA in healthy donors. Produced via immunoSEQ multiplex PCR; TCRdb's table is partial and in-frame only. The table lists about 160,000 clones, approximately 79% of them singletons. Sample: PBMCs. Source of these receptors: a man aged 45-65 years in good health and CMV-seropositive. The CDR3 runs from the conserved cysteine through the conserved F or W. A D gene is named only where the DNA matches it firmly. Clone size is not always given. Where it is, it says once, few, many or a class for expanded clones.

j_call: TRBJ1-3; v_call: TRBV11-3; d_call: .; clone_size: few; cdr3_aa: CASSRTAGNTIYF; cdr3_nt: TGTGCCAGCAGTCGGACAGCTGGAAACACCATATATTTT
j_call: TRBJ1-2; v_call: TRBV2; d_call: .; clone_size: .; cdr3_aa: CASSELGANYGYTF; cdr3_nt: TGTGCCAGCAGTGAATTGGGAGCTAACTATGGCTACACCTTC
j_call: TRBJ1-1; v_call: TRBV14; d_call: .; clone_size: few; cdr3_aa: CASSPWNTEAFF; cdr3_nt: TGTGCCAGCAGCCCCTGGAACACTGAAGCTTTCTTT
j_call: TRBJ1-5; v_call: TRBV28; d_call: .; clone_size: few; cdr3_aa: CANSLSGQPQHF; cdr3_nt: TGTGCCAACAGTTTAAGCGGGCAGCCCCAGCATTTT
j_call: TRBJ1-5; v_call: TRBV7-8; d_call: TRBD1; clone_size: .; cdr3_aa: CASSKGTGTANNQPQHF; cdr3_nt: TGTGCCAGCAGTAAAGGAACCGGGACAGCTAACAATCAGCCCCAGCATTTT
j_call: TRBJ1-2; v_call: TRBV19; d_call: TRBD1; clone_size: .; cdr3_aa: CASSISGQGDGYTF; cdr3_nt: TGTGCCAGTAGTATTTCAGGACAGGGGGATGGCTACACCTTC
j_call: TRBJ2-7; v_call: TRBV6-5; d_call: TRBD1; clone_size: .; cdr3_aa: CASRLGTATEQYF; cdr3_nt: TGTGCCAGCAGACTGGGGACAGCGACCGAGCAGTACTTC
j_call: TRBJ2-5; v_call: TRBV18; d_call: TRBD2; clone_size: .; cdr3_aa: CASSPKREVSETQYF; cdr3_nt: TGTGCCAGCTCACCAAAGCGGGAGGTGTCGGAGACCCAGTACTTC
j_call: TRBJ2-7; v_call: TRBV5-1; d_call: TRBD2; clone_size: .; cdr3_aa: CASSLAQRTSGDYEQYF; cdr3_nt: TGCGCCAGCAGCTTGGCACAAAGGACTAGTGGTGACTACGAGCAGTACTTC
j_call: TRBJ2-7; v_call: TRBV30; d_call: TRBD2; clone_size: .; cdr3_aa: CACDGRLVVAGYGEQYF; cdr3_nt: TGTGCCTGTGACGGGAGGCTGGTGGTAGCGGGATACGGCGAGCAGTACTTC
j_call: TRBJ2-3; v_call: TRBV29-1; d_call: .; clone_size: .; cdr3_aa: CSVKRGDTQYF; cdr3_nt: TGCAGCGTGAAAAGGGGAGATACGCAGTATTTT